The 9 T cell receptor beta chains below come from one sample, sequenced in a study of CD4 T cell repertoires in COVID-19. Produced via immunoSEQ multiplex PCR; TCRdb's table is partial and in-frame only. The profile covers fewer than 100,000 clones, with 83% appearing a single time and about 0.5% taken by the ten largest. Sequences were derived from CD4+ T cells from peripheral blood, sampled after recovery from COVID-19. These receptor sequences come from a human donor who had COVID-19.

CDR3 protein: CASSFGTAVYGYTF. DNA of the CDR3: TGTGCCAGCAGTTTTGGGACAGCGGTCTATGGCTACACCTTC. This chain joins TRBV28 and TRBJ1-2; 7 bases are a match to TRBD1. The trim removed 3 bases at V and 4 bases at J, leaving 5 bases unmatched. Germline V lookup: CDR1 MDHEN, CDR2 SYDVKM. This CDR3 spans 14 amino acids.

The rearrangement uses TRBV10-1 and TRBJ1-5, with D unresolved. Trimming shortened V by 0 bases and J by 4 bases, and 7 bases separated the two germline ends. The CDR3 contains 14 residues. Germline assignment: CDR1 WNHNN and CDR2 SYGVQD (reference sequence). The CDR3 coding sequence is TGCGCCAGCAGTGAGTCGCCCAGTAATCAGCCCCAGCATTTT. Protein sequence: CASSESPSNQPQHF.

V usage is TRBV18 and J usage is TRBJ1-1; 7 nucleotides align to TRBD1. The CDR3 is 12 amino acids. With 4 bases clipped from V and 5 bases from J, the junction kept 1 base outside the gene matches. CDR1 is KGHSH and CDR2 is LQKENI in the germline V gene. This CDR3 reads CASSQTGTEAFF. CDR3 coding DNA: TGTGCCAGCTCACAGACAGGGACTGAAGCTTTCTTT.

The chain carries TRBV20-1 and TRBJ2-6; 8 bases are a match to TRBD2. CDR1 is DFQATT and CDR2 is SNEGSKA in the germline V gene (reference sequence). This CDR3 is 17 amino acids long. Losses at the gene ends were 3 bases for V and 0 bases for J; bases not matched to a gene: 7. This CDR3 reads CSASPVAGFSGANVLTF. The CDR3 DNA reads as TGCAGTGCTAGTCCTGTAGCGGGGTTCTCTGGGGCCAACGTCCTGACTTTC.

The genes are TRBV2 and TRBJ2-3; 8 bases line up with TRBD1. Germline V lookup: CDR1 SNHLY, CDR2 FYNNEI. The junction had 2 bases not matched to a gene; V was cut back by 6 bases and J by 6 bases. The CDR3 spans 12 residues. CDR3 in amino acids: CASRDRGDTQYF. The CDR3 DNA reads TGTGCCAGCAGAGACAGGGGTGATACGCAGTATTTT.

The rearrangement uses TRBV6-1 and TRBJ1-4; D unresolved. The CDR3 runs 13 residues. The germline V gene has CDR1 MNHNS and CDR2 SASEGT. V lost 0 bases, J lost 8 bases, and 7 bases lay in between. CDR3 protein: CASSEAGWEKLFF. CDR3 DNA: TGTGCCAGCAGTGAAGCAGGGTGGGAAAAACTGTTTTTT.

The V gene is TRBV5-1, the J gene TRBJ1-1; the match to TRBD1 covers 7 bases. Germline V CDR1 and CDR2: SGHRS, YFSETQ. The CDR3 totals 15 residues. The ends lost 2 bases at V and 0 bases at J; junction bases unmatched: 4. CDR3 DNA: TGCGCCAGCAGCTTAAGACAGGGAATGAACACTGAAGCTTTCTTT. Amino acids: CASSLRQGMNTEAFF.

Written as DNA, the CDR3 is TGTGCCAGCAGTACCGGGACCGGTCGTCAGCCCCAGCATTTT. It is translated as CASSTGTGRQPQHF. This chain joins TRBV6-5 and TRBJ1-5, with a possible D match to TRBD1 (5 bases). In germline, CDR1 is MNHEY, CDR2 SVGAGI. Trimming cost V 5 bases and J 6 bases, with 14 bases left between them. There are 14 residues in the CDR3.

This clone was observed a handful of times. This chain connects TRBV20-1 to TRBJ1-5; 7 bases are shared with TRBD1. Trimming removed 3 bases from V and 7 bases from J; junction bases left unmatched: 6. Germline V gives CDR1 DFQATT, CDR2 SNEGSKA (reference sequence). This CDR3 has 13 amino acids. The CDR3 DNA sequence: TGCAGTGCTAGTAGGGGGCTCGGCCAGCCCCAGCATTTT. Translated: CSASRGLGQPQHF.